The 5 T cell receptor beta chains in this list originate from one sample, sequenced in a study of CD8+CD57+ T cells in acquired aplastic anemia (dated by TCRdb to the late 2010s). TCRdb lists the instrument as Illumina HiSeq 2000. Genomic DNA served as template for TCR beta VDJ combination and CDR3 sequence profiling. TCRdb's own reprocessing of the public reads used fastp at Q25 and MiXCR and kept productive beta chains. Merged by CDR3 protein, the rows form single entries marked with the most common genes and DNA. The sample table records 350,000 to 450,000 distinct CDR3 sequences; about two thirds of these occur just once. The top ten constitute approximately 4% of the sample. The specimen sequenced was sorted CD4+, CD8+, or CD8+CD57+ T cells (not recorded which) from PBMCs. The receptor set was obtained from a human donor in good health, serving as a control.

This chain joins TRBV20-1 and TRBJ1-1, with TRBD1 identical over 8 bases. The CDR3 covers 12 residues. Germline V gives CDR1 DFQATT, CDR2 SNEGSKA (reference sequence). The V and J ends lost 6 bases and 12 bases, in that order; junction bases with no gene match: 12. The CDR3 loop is CSARTGIGSSFF. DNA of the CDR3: TGCAGTGCGAGGACAGGGATTGGGAGTTCTTTCTTT.

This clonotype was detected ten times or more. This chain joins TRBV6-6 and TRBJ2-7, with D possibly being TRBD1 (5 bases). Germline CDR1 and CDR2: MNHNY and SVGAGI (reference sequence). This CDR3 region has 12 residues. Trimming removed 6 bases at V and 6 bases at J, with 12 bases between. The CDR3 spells CASSLLQGEQYF. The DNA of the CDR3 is TGTGCCAGCAGCCTGTTGCAGGGCGAGCAGTACTTC.

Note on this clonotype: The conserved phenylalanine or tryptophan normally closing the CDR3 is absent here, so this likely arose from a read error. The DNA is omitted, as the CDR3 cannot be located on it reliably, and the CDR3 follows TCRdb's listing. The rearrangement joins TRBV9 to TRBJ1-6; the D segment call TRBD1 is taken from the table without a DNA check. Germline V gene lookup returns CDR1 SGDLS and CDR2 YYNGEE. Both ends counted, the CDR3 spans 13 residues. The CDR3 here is CASSAAQGANEKL.

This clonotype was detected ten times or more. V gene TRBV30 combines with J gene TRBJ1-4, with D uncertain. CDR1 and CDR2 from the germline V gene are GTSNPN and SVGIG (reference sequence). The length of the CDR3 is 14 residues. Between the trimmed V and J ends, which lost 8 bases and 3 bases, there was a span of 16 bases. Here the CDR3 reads CAVHPRTSNEKLFF. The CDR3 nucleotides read TGTGCCGTGCACCCAAGGACCTCTAATGAAAAACTGTTTTTT.

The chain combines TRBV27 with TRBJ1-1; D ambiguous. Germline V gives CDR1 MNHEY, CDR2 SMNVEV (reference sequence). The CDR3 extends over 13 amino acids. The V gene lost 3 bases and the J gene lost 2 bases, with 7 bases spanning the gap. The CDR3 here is CASSLWRNTEAFF. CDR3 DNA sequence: TGTGCCAGCAGTTTGTGGAGAAACACTGAAGCTTTCTTT.